One T cell receptor beta chain is described in this entry. A universal primer binding site was introduced by template switching. The final cDNA contained unique molecular identifiers. TCRdb reprocessed the 5' RACE reads via MiXCR and lists one record per CDR3 protein. The sample has fewer than 900,000 distinct CDR3 sequences, about 20% seen once. This CDR3 spans 16 amino acids. V lost 2 bases to trimming and J lost 1 base, with 15 bases between them. Germline V gives CDR1 MNHEY, CDR2 SVGAGI. This record comes from a study of identical twins. These records were also assigned to another study, of T cells expressing NK-cell markers. From that report: HCMV seropositivity marked most of the eight sequenced donors; one was seronegative.

The chain carries TRBV6-5 and TRBJ2-7, with D perhaps matching TRBD1 (5 bases). Sequencing used PBMCs. The sequence was collected from a young woman in good health. This chain's CDR3 is CASSYGAAGSSYEQYF. CDR3 nucleotides: TGTGCCAGCAGTTACGGGGCAGCAGGGTCTTCCTACGAGCAGTACTTC.